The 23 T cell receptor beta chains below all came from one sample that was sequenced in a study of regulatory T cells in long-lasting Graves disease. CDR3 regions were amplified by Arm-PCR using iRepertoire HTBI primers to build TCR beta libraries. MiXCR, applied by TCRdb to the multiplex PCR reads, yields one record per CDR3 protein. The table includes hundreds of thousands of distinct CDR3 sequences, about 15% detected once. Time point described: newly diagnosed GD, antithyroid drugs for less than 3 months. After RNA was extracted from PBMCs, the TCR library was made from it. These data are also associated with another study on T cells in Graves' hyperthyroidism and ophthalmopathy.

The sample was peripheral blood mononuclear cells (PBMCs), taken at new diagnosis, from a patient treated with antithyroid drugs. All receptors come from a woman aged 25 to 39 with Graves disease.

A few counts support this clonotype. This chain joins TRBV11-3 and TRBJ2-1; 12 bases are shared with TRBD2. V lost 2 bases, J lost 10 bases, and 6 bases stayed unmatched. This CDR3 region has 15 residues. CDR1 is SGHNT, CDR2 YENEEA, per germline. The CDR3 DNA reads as TGTGCCAGCAGCTTATCCCTAGCGGGAGGGGAGGAGCAGTTCTTC. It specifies CASSLSLAGGEEQFF.

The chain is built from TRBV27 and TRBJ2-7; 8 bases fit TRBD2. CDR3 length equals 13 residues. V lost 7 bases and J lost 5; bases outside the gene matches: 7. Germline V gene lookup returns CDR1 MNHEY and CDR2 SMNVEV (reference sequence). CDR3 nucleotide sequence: TGTGCCAGCAAATACGGGGGGGGTCACGAGCAGTACTTC. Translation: CASKYGGGHEQYF.

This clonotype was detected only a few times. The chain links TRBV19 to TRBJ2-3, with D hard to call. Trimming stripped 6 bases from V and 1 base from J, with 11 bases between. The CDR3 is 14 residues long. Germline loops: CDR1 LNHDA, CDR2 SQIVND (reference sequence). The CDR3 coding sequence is TGTGCCAGTAGCATTTTGGCGGGCACAGATACGCAGTATTTT. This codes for CASSILAGTDTQYF.

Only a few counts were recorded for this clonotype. DNA of the CDR3: TGCGCCAGCAGCCAATCTTCAGTCTTACAGCTTGAGCAGTTCTTC. Translated, it gives CASSQSSVLQLEQFF. The chain joins TRBV4-1 to TRBJ2-1; D remains unclear. CDR3 length equals 15 residues. V gave up 2 bases and J gave up 9 bases, with 17 bases separating them. Germline V gene lookup returns CDR1 MGHRA and CDR2 YSYEKL.

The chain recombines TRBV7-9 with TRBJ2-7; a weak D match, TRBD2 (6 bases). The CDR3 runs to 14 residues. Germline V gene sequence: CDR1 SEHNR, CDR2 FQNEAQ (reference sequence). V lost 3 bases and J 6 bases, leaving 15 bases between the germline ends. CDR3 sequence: CASSFLGGAPEQYF. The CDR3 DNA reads TGTGCCAGCAGCTTTCTGGGCGGGGCACCCGAGCAGTACTTC.

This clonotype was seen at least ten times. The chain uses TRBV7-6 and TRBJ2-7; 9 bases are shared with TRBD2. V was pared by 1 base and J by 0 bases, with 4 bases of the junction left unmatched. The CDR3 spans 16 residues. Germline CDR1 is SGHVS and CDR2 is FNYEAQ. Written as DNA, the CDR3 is TGTGCCAGCAGCTTAGTTGGAGCGGGAGGCTCCTACGAGCAGTACTTC. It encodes CASSLVGAGGSYEQYF.

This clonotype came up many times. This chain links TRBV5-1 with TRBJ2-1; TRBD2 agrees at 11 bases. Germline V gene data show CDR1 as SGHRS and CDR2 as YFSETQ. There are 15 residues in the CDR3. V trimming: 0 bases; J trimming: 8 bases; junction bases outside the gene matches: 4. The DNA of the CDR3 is TGCGCCAGCAGCTTGGTAGCGGGAGGGCCGGATGAGCAGTTCTTC. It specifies CASSLVAGGPDEQFF.

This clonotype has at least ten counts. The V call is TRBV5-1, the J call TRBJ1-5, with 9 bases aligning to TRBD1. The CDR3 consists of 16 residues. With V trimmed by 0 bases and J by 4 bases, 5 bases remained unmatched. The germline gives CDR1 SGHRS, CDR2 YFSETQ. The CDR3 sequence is CASSLGGQGKNQPQHF. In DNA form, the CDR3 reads TGCGCCAGCAGCTTGGGGGGACAGGGAAAGAATCAGCCCCAGCATTTT.

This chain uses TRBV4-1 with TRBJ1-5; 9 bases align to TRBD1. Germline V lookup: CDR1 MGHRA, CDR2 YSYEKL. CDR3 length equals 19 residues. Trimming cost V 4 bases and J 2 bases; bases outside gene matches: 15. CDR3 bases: TGCGCCAGCAGCCGAACTCCCGCCGGGACAGGGTTGCGCAATCAGCCCCAGCATTTT. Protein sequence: CASSRTPAGTGLRNQPQHF.

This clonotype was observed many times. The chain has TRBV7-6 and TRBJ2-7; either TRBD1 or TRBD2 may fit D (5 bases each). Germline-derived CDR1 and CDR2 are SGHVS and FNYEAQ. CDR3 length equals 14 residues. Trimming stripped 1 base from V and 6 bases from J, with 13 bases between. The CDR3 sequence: CASSLGDAGSEQYF. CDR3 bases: TGTGCCAGCAGCTTAGGGGACGCAGGGAGCGAGCAGTACTTC.

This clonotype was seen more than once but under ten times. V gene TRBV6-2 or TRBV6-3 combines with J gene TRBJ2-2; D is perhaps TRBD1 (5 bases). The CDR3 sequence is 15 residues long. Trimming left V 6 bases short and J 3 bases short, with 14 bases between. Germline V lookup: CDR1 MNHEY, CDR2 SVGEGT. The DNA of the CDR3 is TGTGCCAGCAGAGTGGGGCGGCAACACACCGGGGAGCTGTTTTTT. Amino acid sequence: CASRVGRQHTGELFF.

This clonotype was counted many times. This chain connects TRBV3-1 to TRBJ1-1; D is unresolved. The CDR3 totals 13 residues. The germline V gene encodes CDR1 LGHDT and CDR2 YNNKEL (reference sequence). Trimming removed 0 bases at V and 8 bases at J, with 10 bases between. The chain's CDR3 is CASSQDIAGEAFF. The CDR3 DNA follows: TGTGCCAGCAGCCAAGATATTGCAGGCGAAGCTTTCTTT.

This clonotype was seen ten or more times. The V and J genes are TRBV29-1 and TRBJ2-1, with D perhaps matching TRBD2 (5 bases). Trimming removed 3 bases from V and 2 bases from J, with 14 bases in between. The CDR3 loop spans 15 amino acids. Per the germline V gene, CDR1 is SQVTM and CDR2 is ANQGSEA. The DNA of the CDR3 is TGCAGCGTTGAGTTAGGAGGCAGCACCTACAATGAGCAGTTCTTC. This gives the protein CSVELGGSTYNEQFF.

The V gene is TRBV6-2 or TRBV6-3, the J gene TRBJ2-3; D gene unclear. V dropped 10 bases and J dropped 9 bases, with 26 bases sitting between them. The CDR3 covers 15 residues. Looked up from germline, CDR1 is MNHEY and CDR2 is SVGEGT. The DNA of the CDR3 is TGTGCCACCCAGCTGGGGTTGGCCTTTGGTGACACGCAGTATTTT. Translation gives CATQLGLAFGDTQYF.

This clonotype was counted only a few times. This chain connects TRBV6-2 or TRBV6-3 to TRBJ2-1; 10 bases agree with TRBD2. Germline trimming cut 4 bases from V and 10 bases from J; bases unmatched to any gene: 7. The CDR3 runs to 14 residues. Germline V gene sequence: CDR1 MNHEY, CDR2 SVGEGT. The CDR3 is CASSSLLAGWEQFF. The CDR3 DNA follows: TGTGCCAGCAGTTCCTTACTAGCGGGATGGGAGCAGTTCTTC.

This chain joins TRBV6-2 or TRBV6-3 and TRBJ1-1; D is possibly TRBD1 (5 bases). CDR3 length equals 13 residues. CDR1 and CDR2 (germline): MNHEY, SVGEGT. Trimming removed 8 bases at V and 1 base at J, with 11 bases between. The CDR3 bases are TGTGCCAGCTGTTGGGGACGGAACACTGAAGCTTTCTTT. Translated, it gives CASCWGRNTEAFF.

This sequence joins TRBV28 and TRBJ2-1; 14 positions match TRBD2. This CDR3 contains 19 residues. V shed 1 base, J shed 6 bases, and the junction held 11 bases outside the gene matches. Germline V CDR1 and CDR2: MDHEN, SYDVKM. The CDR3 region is CASSLFVTSGRAASNEQFF. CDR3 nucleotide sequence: TGTGCCAGCAGTTTATTTGTGACTAGCGGGAGGGCCGCCTCCAATGAGCAGTTCTTC. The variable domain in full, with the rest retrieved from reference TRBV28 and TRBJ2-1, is DVKVTQSSRYLVKRTGEKVFLECVQDMDHENMFWYRQDPGLGLRLIYFSYDVKMKEKGDIPEGYSVSREKKERFSLILESASTNQTSMYLCASSLFVTSGRAASNEQFFGPGTRLTVL.

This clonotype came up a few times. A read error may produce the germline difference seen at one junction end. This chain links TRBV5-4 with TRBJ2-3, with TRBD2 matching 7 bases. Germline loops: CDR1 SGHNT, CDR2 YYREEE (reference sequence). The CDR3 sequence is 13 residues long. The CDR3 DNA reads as TGTGCCAGCAGCTTGGAGGCGGGGGATAGGCAGTATTTT. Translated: CASSLEAGDRQYF.

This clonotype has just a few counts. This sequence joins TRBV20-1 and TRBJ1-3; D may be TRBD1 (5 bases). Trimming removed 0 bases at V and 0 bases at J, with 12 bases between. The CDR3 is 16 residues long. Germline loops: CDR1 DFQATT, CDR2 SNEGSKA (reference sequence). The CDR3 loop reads CSARDGAEHSGNTIYF. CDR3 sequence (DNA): TGCAGTGCTAGAGATGGGGCGGAGCACTCTGGAAACACCATATATTTT.

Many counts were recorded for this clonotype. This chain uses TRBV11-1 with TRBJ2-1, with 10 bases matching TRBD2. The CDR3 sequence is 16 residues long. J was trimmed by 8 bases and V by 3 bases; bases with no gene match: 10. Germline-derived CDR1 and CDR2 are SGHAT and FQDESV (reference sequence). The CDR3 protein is CASSFSGHSGRDEQFF. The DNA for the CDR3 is TGTGCCAGCAGCTTCTCGGGACACAGCGGGAGGGATGAGCAGTTCTTC.

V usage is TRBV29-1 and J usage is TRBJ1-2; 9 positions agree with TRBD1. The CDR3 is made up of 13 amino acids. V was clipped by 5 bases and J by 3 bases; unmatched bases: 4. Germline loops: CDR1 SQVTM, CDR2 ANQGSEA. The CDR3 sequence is CSVRRQGDYGYTF. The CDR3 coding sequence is TGCAGCGTTAGGAGACAGGGGGACTATGGCTACACCTTC. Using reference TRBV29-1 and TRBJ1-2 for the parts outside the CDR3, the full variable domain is SAVISQKPSRDICQRGTSLTIQCQVDSQVTMMFWYRQQPGQSLTLIATANQGSEATYESGFVIDKFPISRPNLTFSTLTVSNMSPEDSSIYLCSVRRQGDYGYTFGSGTRLTVV.

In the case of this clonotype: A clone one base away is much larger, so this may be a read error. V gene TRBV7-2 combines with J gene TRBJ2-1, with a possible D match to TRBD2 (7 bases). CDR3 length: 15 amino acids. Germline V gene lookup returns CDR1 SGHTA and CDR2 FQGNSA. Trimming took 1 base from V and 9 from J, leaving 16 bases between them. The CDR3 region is CASSLEARGAAEQFF. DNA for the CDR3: TGTGCCAGCAGCTTAGAGGCCCGGGGGGCCGCTGAGCAGTTCTTC.

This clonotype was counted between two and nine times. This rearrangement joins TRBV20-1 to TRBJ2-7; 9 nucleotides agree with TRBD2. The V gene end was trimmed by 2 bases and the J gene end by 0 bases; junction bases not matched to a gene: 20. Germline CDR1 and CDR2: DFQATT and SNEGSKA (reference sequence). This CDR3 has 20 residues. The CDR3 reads CSARRQGAGGLYFNSYEQYF. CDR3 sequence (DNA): TGCAGTGCTAGAAGACAGGGCGCGGGAGGGCTCTATTTTAACTCCTACGAGCAGTACTTC.